This TCR beta chain appears in the sequencing data of a study of Graves' ophthalmopathy and Graves' hyperthyroidism. Transcripts of RNA were the source for amplifying TCR beta CDR3 regions. First-round RT-PCR used HTBI primers; second-round multiplex PCR followed. A single record per CDR3 protein comes from TCRdb applying MiXCR to the multiplex PCR reads. The sample shows approximately 160,000 distinct CDR3 sequences, just under 40% of them seen only once. With 7 bases removed from V and 1 base from J, the gap between germline ends came to 10 bases. The CDR3 length is 13 residues. The receptor was isolated from a man between 25 and 39 years old with Graves' ophthalmopathy. The chain is built from TRBV12-3 or TRBV12-4 and TRBJ1-1, with D perhaps matching TRBD1 (5 bases). Sequencing input: peripheral blood. CDR3 nucleotides: TGTGCCAGCATCCCAGGACAGAACACTGAAGCTTTCTTT. Its protein is CASIPGQNTEAFF.